These T cell receptor beta chains were read from a single sample in a study of blood T cells in healthy people across ages. TCRdb reanalysed the 5' RACE reads using MiXCR and keeps one entry per CDR3 protein. The sample lists roughly 790,000 distinct CDR3 sequences; around 46% were seen once. Input material: blood. Every receptor here comes from a woman aged 60-70 years in good health. Both conserved end residues are part of each CDR3. Each record gives: clone size, V gene, D gene, J gene, CDR3 protein, CDR3 DNA. A D gene is named only where the DNA matches it firmly. Clone sizes are given selectively: once, few, many, or a class where the clone is expanded.

clone_size: NA; v_call: TRBV5-1; d_call: NA; j_call: TRBJ2-6; cdr3_aa: CASSLDQGRSSGANVLTF; cdr3_nt: TGCGCCAGCAGCTTGGATCAGGGACGGAGCTCTGGGGCCAACGTCCTGACTTTC
clone_size: few; v_call: TRBV13; d_call: TRBD1; j_call: TRBJ2-7; cdr3_aa: CASSRGRTGLYEQYF; cdr3_nt: TGTGCCAGCAGCCGCGGTCGGACAGGGCTCTACGAGCAGTACTTC
clone_size: NA; v_call: TRBV7-2; d_call: TRBD2; j_call: TRBJ2-5; cdr3_aa: CASSLQRGEETQYF; cdr3_nt: TGTGCCAGCAGCTTACAGCGGGGCGAAGAGACCCAGTACTTC
clone_size: NA; v_call: TRBV13; d_call: NA; j_call: TRBJ2-5; cdr3_aa: CASSSPRGETQYF; cdr3_nt: TGTGCCAGCAGCTCCCCTCGGGGGGAGACCCAGTACTTC
clone_size: few; v_call: TRBV6-4; d_call: NA; j_call: TRBJ1-2; cdr3_aa: CASSDGGGVGGYTF; cdr3_nt: TGTGCCAGCAGTGACGGGGGAGGGGTCGGTGGCTACACCTTC
clone_size: NA; v_call: TRBV3-1; d_call: TRBD2; j_call: TRBJ2-1; cdr3_aa: CASSQDFGGGAFDNEQFF; cdr3_nt: TGTGCCAGCAGCCAAGATTTTGGCGGGGGGGCCTTTGACAATGAGCAGTTCTTC
clone_size: NA; v_call: TRBV28; d_call: TRBD2; j_call: TRBJ2-7; cdr3_aa: CASSLYREVVYEQYF; cdr3_nt: TGTGCCAGCAGTTTATACCGGGAGGTTGTCTACGAGCAGTACTTC
clone_size: NA; v_call: TRBV3-1; d_call: TRBD2; j_call: TRBJ2-7; cdr3_aa: CASSQATSGGAAEQYF; cdr3_nt: TGTGCCAGCAGCCAAGCGACTAGCGGGGGGGCGGCCGAGCAGTACTTC
clone_size: NA; v_call: TRBV9; d_call: TRBD2; j_call: TRBJ2-7; cdr3_aa: CASSPGLAGLKAHEQYF; cdr3_nt: TGTGCCAGCAGCCCCGGACTAGCGGGTCTAAAGGCCCACGAGCAGTACTTC
clone_size: many; v_call: TRBV18; d_call: TRBD1; j_call: TRBJ1-2; cdr3_aa: CASSPGQGANYGYTF; cdr3_nt: TGTGCCAGCAGCCCCGGACAGGGGGCAAACTATGGCTACACCTTC
clone_size: few; v_call: TRBV15; d_call: TRBD1; j_call: TRBJ1-6; cdr3_aa: CATSQQGVNSPLHF; cdr3_nt: TGTGCCACCAGCCAACAGGGGGTTAATTCACCCCTCCACTTT
clone_size: few; v_call: TRBV6-5; d_call: NA; j_call: TRBJ2-3; cdr3_aa: CASRGGGGTDTQYF; cdr3_nt: TGTGCCAGCAGAGGTGGCGGGGGCACAGATACGCAGTATTTT
clone_size: few; v_call: TRBV3-1; d_call: NA; j_call: TRBJ2-3; cdr3_aa: CASSQDQGTDTQYF; cdr3_nt: TGTGCCAGCAGCCAAGATCAGGGCACAGATACGCAGTATTTT
clone_size: few; v_call: TRBV13; d_call: NA; j_call: TRBJ2-7; cdr3_aa: CASNSGSGGEQYF; cdr3_nt: TGTGCCAGCAACTCGGGGTCGGGCGGCGAGCAGTACTTC
clone_size: many; v_call: TRBV29-1; d_call: NA; j_call: TRBJ2-4; cdr3_aa: CSVRSDLAKNIQYF; cdr3_nt: TGCAGCGTTCGAAGCGATCTAGCCAAAAACATTCAGTACTTC
clone_size: few; v_call: TRBV5-6; d_call: TRBD2; j_call: TRBJ2-1; cdr3_aa: CASSRRDSGYNEQFF; cdr3_nt: TGTGCCAGCAGCCGGAGGGATAGCGGGTACAATGAGCAGTTCTTC
clone_size: NA; v_call: TRBV29-1; d_call: NA; j_call: TRBJ2-5; cdr3_aa: CSVDRALETQYF; cdr3_nt: TGCAGCGTTGATAGGGCCTTGGAGACCCAGTACTTC
clone_size: few; v_call: TRBV20-1; d_call: NA; j_call: TRBJ2-3; cdr3_aa: CSGGAERTDTQYF; cdr3_nt: TGCAGTGGTGGAGCGGAGCGCACAGATACGCAGTATTTT
clone_size: NA; v_call: TRBV9; d_call: TRBD2; j_call: TRBJ2-1; cdr3_aa: CASSGTSGGWDEQFF; cdr3_nt: TGTGCCAGCAGCGGGACTAGCGGGGGGTGGGATGAGCAGTTCTTC
clone_size: NA; v_call: TRBV10-3; d_call: TRBD2; j_call: TRBJ2-1; cdr3_aa: CAIAPSGGYNEQFF; cdr3_nt: TGTGCCATCGCTCCTAGCGGGGGCTACAATGAGCAGTTCTTC
clone_size: few; v_call: TRBV12-3/TRBV12-4; d_call: NA; j_call: TRBJ2-5; cdr3_aa: CASKRETQYF; cdr3_nt: TGTGCCAGCAAAAGGGAGACCCAGTACTTC
clone_size: NA; v_call: TRBV20-1; d_call: NA; j_call: TRBJ2-1; cdr3_aa: CSARTTSFGDEQFF; cdr3_nt: TGCAGTGCTAGGACGACTAGTTTCGGGGATGAGCAGTTCTTC
clone_size: few; v_call: TRBV10-1; d_call: NA; j_call: TRBJ2-3; cdr3_aa: CASSDSGEWADTQYF; cdr3_nt: TGCGCCAGCAGTGACTCAGGGGAGTGGGCAGATACGCAGTATTTT
clone_size: NA; v_call: TRBV20-1; d_call: NA; j_call: TRBJ2-7; cdr3_aa: CSAGTFLANEQYF; cdr3_nt: TGCAGTGCTGGGACTTTCCTAGCCAACGAGCAGTACTTC
clone_size: many; v_call: TRBV4-3; d_call: TRBD2; j_call: TRBJ2-7; cdr3_aa: CASSHSTGTTYEQYF; cdr3_nt: TGCGCCAGCAGCCACTCTACGGGGACTACCTACGAGCAGTACTTC
clone_size: few; v_call: TRBV6-1; d_call: NA; j_call: TRBJ2-7; cdr3_aa: CASSDTGLEQYF; cdr3_nt: TGTGCCAGCAGTGATACGGGTCTCGAGCAGTACTTC
clone_size: NA; v_call: TRBV29-1; d_call: NA; j_call: TRBJ2-1; cdr3_aa: CSVVEGSSEQFF; cdr3_nt: TGCAGCGTTGTGGAGGGGAGCTCCGAGCAGTTCTTC
clone_size: NA; v_call: TRBV20-1; d_call: TRBD2; j_call: TRBJ2-3; cdr3_aa: CSASRGGTFTDTQYF; cdr3_nt: TGCAGTGCTTCGCGGGGGGGAACATTCACAGATACGCAGTATTTT
clone_size: NA; v_call: TRBV2; d_call: TRBD2; j_call: TRBJ2-3; cdr3_aa: CASSRLAGDSTDTQYF; cdr3_nt: TGTGCCAGCAGTCGACTAGCGGGTGATAGCACAGATACGCAGTATTTT
clone_size: many; v_call: TRBV15; d_call: NA; j_call: TRBJ2-5; cdr3_aa: CATSREGGEQYF; cdr3_nt: TGTGCCACCAGCAGAGAAGGGGGTGAGCAGTACTTC
clone_size: NA; v_call: TRBV7-2; d_call: TRBD1; j_call: TRBJ2-3; cdr3_aa: CASRRQGASDTQYF; cdr3_nt: TGTGCCAGCAGGAGACAGGGGGCTTCAGATACGCAGTATTTT
clone_size: NA; v_call: TRBV7-2; d_call: TRBD2; j_call: TRBJ2-5; cdr3_aa: CASSFGGGVETQYF; cdr3_nt: TGTGCCAGCAGCTTTGGGGGGGGGGTGGAGACCCAGTACTTC
clone_size: NA; v_call: TRBV12-3/TRBV12-4; d_call: TRBD1; j_call: TRBJ1-5; cdr3_aa: CASSAGTGGQPQHF; cdr3_nt: TGTGCCAGCAGTGCCGGGACAGGGGGCCAGCCCCAGCATTTT
clone_size: NA; v_call: TRBV6-1; d_call: NA; j_call: TRBJ1-1; cdr3_aa: CASSEGAGSNTEAFF; cdr3_nt: TGTGCCAGCAGTGAAGGGGCTGGGTCGAACACTGAAGCTTTCTTT
clone_size: NA; v_call: TRBV7-8; d_call: NA; j_call: TRBJ2-3; cdr3_aa: CASSLAGRANTDTQYF; cdr3_nt: TGTGCCAGCAGCTTAGCGGGCAGGGCGAACACAGATACGCAGTATTTT
clone_size: NA; v_call: TRBV12-3/TRBV12-4; d_call: NA; j_call: TRBJ2-7; cdr3_aa: CASSVGLTSYEQYF; cdr3_nt: TGTGCCAGCAGTGTAGGCTTGACCTCCTACGAGCAGTACTTC
clone_size: few; v_call: TRBV12-3/TRBV12-4; d_call: NA; j_call: TRBJ2-1; cdr3_aa: CASSLQDYEQFF; cdr3_nt: TGTGCCAGCAGTTTACAGGATTATGAGCAGTTCTTC
clone_size: NA; v_call: TRBV9; d_call: NA; j_call: TRBJ2-1; cdr3_aa: CASSVRGTSSYNEQFF; cdr3_nt: TGTGCCAGCAGCGTACGTGGGACAAGCTCCTACAATGAGCAGTTCTTC
clone_size: NA; v_call: TRBV30; d_call: TRBD2; j_call: TRBJ2-1; cdr3_aa: CAWVSGTSYNEQFF; cdr3_nt: TGTGCCTGGGTTAGCGGGACTTCCTACAATGAGCAGTTCTTC
clone_size: NA; v_call: TRBV12-3/TRBV12-4; d_call: NA; j_call: TRBJ2-2; cdr3_aa: CASSGGGESGELFF; cdr3_nt: TGTGCCAGCTCCGGGGGCGGAGAGTCCGGGGAGCTGTTTTTT
clone_size: NA; v_call: TRBV20-1; d_call: NA; j_call: TRBJ2-7; cdr3_aa: CSARGTERPYEQYF; cdr3_nt: TGCAGTGCTAGAGGGACTGAGAGACCTTACGAGCAGTACTTC
clone_size: many; v_call: TRBV11-3; d_call: NA; j_call: TRBJ2-7; cdr3_aa: CASSSRADLHEQYF; cdr3_nt: TGTGCCAGCAGCTCCCGGGCGGACCTCCACGAGCAGTACTTC
clone_size: NA; v_call: TRBV20-1; d_call: NA; j_call: TRBJ2-1; cdr3_aa: CSAPPRGNEQFF; cdr3_nt: TGCAGTGCTCCCCCGCGGGGCAATGAGCAGTTCTTC
clone_size: once; v_call: TRBV29-1; d_call: NA; j_call: TRBJ2-7; cdr3_aa: CSVAQVNSYEQYF; cdr3_nt: TGCAGCGTTGCGCAGGTGAACTCCTACGAGCAGTACTTC
clone_size: many; v_call: TRBV24-1; d_call: TRBD1; j_call: TRBJ1-5; cdr3_aa: CATSDWATGGHRQPQHF; cdr3_nt: TGTGCCACCAGTGACTGGGCTACAGGGGGTCATCGTCAGCCCCAGCATTTT
clone_size: NA; v_call: TRBV10-2; d_call: TRBD2; j_call: TRBJ2-5; cdr3_aa: CAIGTSGKVETQYF; cdr3_nt: TGCGCCATCGGGACTAGCGGGAAGGTAGAGACCCAGTACTTC
clone_size: once; v_call: TRBV12-3/TRBV12-4; d_call: NA; j_call: TRBJ2-3; cdr3_aa: CATRWSTDTQYF; cdr3_nt: TGTGCCACTCGATGGAGCACAGATACGCAGTATTTT
clone_size: few; v_call: TRBV20-1; d_call: TRBD2; j_call: TRBJ2-5; cdr3_aa: CSARILAGGRETQYF; cdr3_nt: TGCAGTGCTAGGATTCTAGCGGGGGGGCGAGAGACCCAGTACTTC